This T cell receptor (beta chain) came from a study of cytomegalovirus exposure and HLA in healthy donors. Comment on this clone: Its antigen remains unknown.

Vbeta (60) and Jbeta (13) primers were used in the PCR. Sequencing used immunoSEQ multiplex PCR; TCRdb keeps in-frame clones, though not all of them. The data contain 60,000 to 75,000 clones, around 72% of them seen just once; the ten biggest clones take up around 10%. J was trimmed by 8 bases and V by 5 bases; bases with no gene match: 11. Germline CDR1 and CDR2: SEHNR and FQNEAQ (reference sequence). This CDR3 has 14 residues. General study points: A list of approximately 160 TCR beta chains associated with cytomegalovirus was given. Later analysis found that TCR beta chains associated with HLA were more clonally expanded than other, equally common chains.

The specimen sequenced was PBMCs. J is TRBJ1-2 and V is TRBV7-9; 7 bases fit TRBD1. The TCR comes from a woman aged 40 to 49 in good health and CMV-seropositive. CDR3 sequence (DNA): TGTGCCAGCAGCCGAGGACAGGACTTAGGCGGCTACACCTTC. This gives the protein CASSRGQDLGGYTF.